This is a list of T cell receptor beta chains from one sample in a study of blood T cell repertoires in COVID-19. This table comes from immunoSEQ multiplex PCR, and its TCRdb copy is limited to in-frame clones, with some not included. The table records about 250,000 clones, about 85% of them present only once. Sample: peripheral blood. The receptors were gathered from a man between 18 and 29 years old with active or convalescent COVID-19. CDR3s leave out the opening cysteine and the closing phenylalanine or tryptophan.

v_gene	j_gene	CDR3aa
TRBV29-1	TRBJ2-7	SVGGRSPGEQY
TRBV9	TRBJ1-3	ASSVDPGQGGRNTIY
TRBV9	TRBJ1-1	ASSAGGAGNTEAF
TRBV19	TRBJ2-1	ASSIRAGGDNEQF
TRBV7-2	TRBJ2-2	ASSFDIYTGELF
TRBV27	TRBJ1-5	ASSFGRNQPQH
TRBV7-3	TRBJ2-3	ASSSSWDSGNTQY
TRBV4-3	TRBJ2-1	ASSQDRLAIYNEQF
TRBV3-1/TRBV3-2	TRBJ2-7	ASSQGPGLAPNEQY
TRBV10-3	TRBJ1-5	AISESRQGYQPQH
TRBV28	TRBJ1-6	ASSFRDRNNSPLH
TRBV4-3	TRBJ1-2	ASSQGQEFNYGYT
TRBV7-2	TRBJ1-6	ASSLDRGESYNSPLH
TRBV5-6	TRBJ1-3	ASSLGFQGSGNTIY
TRBV2	TRBJ1-5	ASRPRTSAGNQPQH
TRBV5-4	TRBJ1-2	ASSLGQRATRDYGYT
TRBV7-9	TRBJ2-3	ASSFFLTDTQY
TRBV6-5	TRBJ1-4	ASSLTGPTNEKLF
TRBV30	TRBJ1-1	AWSVRWTGGVNTEAF
TRBV4-3	TRBJ2-1	ASRDYYNEQF
TRBV10-2	TRBJ1-5	ASRAGDRNQPQH
TRBV10-3	TRBJ1-4	AISERGPNEKLF
TRBV7-2	TRBJ2-1	ASSLGRGDEQF
TRBV18	TRBJ1-1	ASSQTTGGVRTEAF
TRBV27	TRBJ2-7	ASSLRTSAREQY
TRBV11-2	TRBJ2-1	ASSFSGSLYNEQF
TRBV11-2	TRBJ2-7	ASSLTGLSSYEQY
TRBV18	TRBJ1-3	ASSPGSGNTIY
TRBV7-2	TRBJ2-1	ASSLLPGIPNEQF
TRBV4-3	TRBJ2-7	ASSLQVPGSYEQY
TRBV19	TRBJ1-1	ASSMLTQQGKTEAF
TRBV20-1	TRBJ1-1	RVRVRAEAF
TRBV4-2	TRBJ1-1	ASSHPGANTEAF
TRBV11-3	TRBJ2-2	ASSPRGGNTGELF
TRBV27	TRBJ2-1	ASSFQGSYNEQF
TRBV30	TRBJ2-2	AWSYYTGELF
TRBV2	TRBJ1-5	ASNGGSSNQPQH
TRBV29-1	TRBJ1-2	SVAGGERDGYT
TRBV21-1	TRBJ1-5	ASRTDRGRLSNQPQH
TRBV11-2	TRBJ1-4	ASSRDRINEKLF
TRBV13	TRBJ2-4	ASSPGQGGNIQY
TRBV6-5	TRBJ1-2	ASSYTDRGLGYT
TRBV20-1	TRBJ2-1	SASTSGGSYNEQF
TRBV3-1/TRBV3-2	TRBJ1-2	ASSPQGNGGYT